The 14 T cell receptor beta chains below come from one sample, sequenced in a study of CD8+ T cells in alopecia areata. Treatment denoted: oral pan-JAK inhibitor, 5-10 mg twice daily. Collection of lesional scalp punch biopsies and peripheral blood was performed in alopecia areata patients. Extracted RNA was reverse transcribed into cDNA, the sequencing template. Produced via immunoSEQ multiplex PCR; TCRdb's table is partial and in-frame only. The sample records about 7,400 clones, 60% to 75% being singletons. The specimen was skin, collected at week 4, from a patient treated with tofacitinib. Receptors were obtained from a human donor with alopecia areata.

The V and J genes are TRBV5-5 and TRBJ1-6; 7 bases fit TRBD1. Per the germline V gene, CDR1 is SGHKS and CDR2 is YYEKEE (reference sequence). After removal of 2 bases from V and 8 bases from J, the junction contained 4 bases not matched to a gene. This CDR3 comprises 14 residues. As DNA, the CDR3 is TGTGCCAGCAGCTTATCCAGGGGGGATTCACCCCTCCACTTT. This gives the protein CASSLSRGDSPLHF.

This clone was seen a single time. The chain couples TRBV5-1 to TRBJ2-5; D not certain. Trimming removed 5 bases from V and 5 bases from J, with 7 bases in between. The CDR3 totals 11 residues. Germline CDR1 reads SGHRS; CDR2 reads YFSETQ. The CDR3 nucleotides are TGCGCCAGCAGAAGGTCCGAGACCCAGTACTTC. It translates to CASRRSETQYF. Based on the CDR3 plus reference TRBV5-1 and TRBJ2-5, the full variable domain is KAGVTQTPRYLIKTRGQQVTLSCSPISGHRSVSWYQQTPGQGLQFLFEYFSETQRNKGNFPGRFSGRQFSNSRSEMNVSTLELGDSALYLCASRRSETQYFGPGTRLLVL.

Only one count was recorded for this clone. In nucleotides, the CDR3 is TGTGCCTGGAGCCACTTATCTGGGGCCAACGTCCTGACTTTC. Translated: CAWSHLSGANVLTF. This rearrangement joins TRBV30 to TRBJ2-6; D remains ambiguous. CDR1 is GTSNPN and CDR2 is SVGIG in the germline V gene (reference sequence). Trimming took 3 bases from V and 1 from J, leaving 7 bases between them. This CDR3 is 14 amino acids long.

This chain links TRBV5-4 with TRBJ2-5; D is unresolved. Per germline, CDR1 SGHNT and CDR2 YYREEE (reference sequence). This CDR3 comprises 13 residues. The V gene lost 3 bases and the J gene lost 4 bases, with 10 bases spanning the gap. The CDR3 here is CASSSARSETQYF. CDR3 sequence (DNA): TGTGCCAGCAGCTCAGCCCGGTCAGAGACCCAGTACTTC.

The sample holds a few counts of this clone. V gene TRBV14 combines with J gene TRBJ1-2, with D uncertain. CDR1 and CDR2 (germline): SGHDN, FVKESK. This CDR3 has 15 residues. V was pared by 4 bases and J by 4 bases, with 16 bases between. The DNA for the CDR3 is TGTGCCAGCAGCCCCCCAACCAGGATCCCCTATGGCTACACCTTC. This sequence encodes CASSPPTRIPYGYTF.

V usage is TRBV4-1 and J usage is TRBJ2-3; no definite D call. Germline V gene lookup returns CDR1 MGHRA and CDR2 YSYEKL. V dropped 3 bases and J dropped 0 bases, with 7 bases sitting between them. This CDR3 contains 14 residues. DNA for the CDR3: TGCGCCAGCAGCCAGACCCCTAGCACAGATACGCAGTATTTT. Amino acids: CASSQTPSTDTQYF.

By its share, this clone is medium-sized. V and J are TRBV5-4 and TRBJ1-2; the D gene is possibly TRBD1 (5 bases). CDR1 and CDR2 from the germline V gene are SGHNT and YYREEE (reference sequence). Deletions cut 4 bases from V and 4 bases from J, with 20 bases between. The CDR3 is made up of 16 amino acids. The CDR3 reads CASSEPTGTDVYGYTF. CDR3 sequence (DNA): TGTGCCAGCAGCGAACCCACCGGGACGGATGTCTATGGCTACACCTTC.

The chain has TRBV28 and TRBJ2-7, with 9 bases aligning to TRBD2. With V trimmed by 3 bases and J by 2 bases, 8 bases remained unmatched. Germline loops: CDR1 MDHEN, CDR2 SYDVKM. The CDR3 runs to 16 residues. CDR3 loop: CASSFKLAGLTYEQYF. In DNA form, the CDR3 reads TGTGCCAGCAGTTTCAAACTAGCGGGCCTAACCTACGAGCAGTACTTC.

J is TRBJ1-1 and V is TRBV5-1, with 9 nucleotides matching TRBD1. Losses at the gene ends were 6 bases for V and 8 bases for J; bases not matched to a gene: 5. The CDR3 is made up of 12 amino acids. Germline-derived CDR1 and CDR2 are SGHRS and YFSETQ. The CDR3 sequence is CASKGQGGEAFF. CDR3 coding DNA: TGCGCCAGCAAGGGACAGGGAGGCGAAGCTTTCTTT.

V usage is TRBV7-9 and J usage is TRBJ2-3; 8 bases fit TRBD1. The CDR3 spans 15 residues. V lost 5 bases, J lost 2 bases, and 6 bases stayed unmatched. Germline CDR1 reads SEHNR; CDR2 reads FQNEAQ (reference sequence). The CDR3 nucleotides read TGTGCCAGCAGCCTCACAGGGGGATTCACAGATACGCAGTATTTT. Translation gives CASSLTGGFTDTQYF.

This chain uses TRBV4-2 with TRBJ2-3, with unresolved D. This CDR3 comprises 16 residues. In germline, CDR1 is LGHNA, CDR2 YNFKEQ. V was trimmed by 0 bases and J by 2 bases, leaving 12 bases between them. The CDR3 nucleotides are TGTGCCAGCAGCCAAGACCCGACAAGCCCCACAGATACGCAGTATTTT. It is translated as CASSQDPTSPTDTQYF.

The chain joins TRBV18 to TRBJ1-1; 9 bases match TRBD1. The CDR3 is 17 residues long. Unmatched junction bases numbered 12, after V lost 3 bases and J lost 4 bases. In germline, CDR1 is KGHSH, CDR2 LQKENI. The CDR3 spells CASSPTGGKSFRTEAFF. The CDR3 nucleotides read TGTGCCAGCTCACCGACAGGGGGTAAAAGTTTTCGCACTGAAGCTTTCTTT.

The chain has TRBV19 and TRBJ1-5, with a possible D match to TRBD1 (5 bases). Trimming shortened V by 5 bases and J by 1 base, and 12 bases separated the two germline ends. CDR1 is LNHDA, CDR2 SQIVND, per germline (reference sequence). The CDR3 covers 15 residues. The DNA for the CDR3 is TGTGCCAGTAGTTTCGACAGCCTCAGCAATCAGCCCCAGCATTTT. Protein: CASSFDSLSNQPQHF.

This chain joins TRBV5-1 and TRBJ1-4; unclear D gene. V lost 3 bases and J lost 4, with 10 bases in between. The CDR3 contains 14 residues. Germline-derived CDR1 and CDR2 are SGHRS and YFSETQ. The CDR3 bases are TGCGCCAGCAGCTGGAATGGGGTTAATGAAAAACTGTTTTTT. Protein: CASSWNGVNEKLFF.